Following are 17 T cell receptor beta chains from one sample sequenced in a study of blood T cell repertoires in COVID-19. Measured with immunoSEQ multiplex PCR; TCRdb has only the in-frame clones, and not every one. The table has roughly 290,000 clones, approximately 90% seen once. The sample taken for sequencing was peripheral blood. These receptors were taken from a woman in her fifties or sixties with acute or convalescent COVID-19.

This clone is a singleton in its sample. V is TRBV6-5 and J is TRBJ1-1, with D possibly matching TRBD1 (5 bases). Trimming pared 9 bases from V and 5 bases from J, leaving 16 bases between. Germline loops: CDR1 MNHEY, CDR2 SVGAGI. There are 13 residues in the CDR3. As DNA, the CDR3 is TGTGCCAGTTGGCGGGGGGGGGAGACTGAAGCTTTCTTT. Protein sequence: CASWRGGETEAFF.

V and J are TRBV19 and TRBJ1-1; 7 nucleotides line up with TRBD1. Germline CDR1 LNHDA, CDR2 SQIVND (reference sequence). With V trimmed by 5 bases and J by 1 base, 13 bases remained unmatched. The length of the CDR3 is 17 residues. The CDR3 here is CASSLILGQIKNTEAFF. The CDR3 DNA reads as TGTGCCAGTAGTCTCATATTGGGACAGATAAAGAACACTGAAGCTTTCTTT.

This clone has only a few counts. This rearrangement joins TRBV6-2 or TRBV6-3 to TRBJ2-4, with 9 bases fitting TRBD1. Trimming cost V 5 bases and J 13 bases; bases outside gene matches: 12. Per the germline V gene, CDR1 is MNHEY and CDR2 is SVGEGT. The CDR3 runs 14 residues. The CDR3 is CASSSLWTGDTQYF. The CDR3 coding sequence is TGTGCCAGCAGTAGCCTGTGGACAGGGGACACCCAGTACTTC.

DNA of the CDR3: TGTGCCAGCGGCTCACAGCAGAACACTGAAGCTTTCTTT. This codes for CASGSQQNTEAFF. The V call is TRBV5-4, the J call TRBJ1-1; D unresolved. This CDR3 is built from 13 residues. Between the trimmed V and J ends, which lost 7 bases and 1 base, there was a span of 11 bases. CDR1 is SGHNT and CDR2 is YYREEE in the germline V gene (reference sequence).

J is TRBJ1-3 and V is TRBV24-1; D gene unclear. Germline V gene lookup returns CDR1 KGHDR and CDR2 SFDVKD. This CDR3 is built from 14 residues. Trimming took 7 bases from V and 1 from J, leaving 10 bases between them. The CDR3 bases are TGTGCCACCAGCGACATCGCATCTGGAAACACCATATATTTT. Translated: CATSDIASGNTIYF.

J is TRBJ2-1 and V is TRBV3-1 (or the pseudogene TRBV3-2); the D gene is possibly TRBD2 (6 bases). V lost 4 bases and J lost 5, with 18 bases in between. Per the germline V gene, CDR1 is LGHDT and CDR2 is YNNKEL (reference sequence). The CDR3 loop spans 16 amino acids. The CDR3 DNA reads TGTGCCAGCAGCCCTACCGGGACTTACATCAACAATGAGCAGTTCTTC. Protein: CASSPTGTYINNEQFF.

This clone has just a few counts. The chain is built from TRBV18 and TRBJ2-2; the D gene is possibly TRBD2 (5 bases). V lost 8 bases, J lost 4 bases, and 14 bases lay in between. This CDR3 has 14 residues. Germline CDR1 and CDR2: KGHSH and LQKENI. CDR3 amino acids: CASLGNRGTGELFF. The CDR3 DNA is TGTGCCAGCCTAGGCAACCGGGGCACCGGGGAGCTGTTTTTT.

The rearrangement joins TRBV28 to TRBJ1-1; 9 bases map to TRBD1. V shed 6 bases and J 6 bases; nucleotides not matched to a gene: 11. This CDR3 region has 15 residues. Germline V gene lookup returns CDR1 MDHEN and CDR2 SYDVKM. CDR3 coding DNA: TGTGCCAGCAGCTCCTCCGGGACAGGGACGGCTGAAGCTTTCTTT. As protein: CASSSSGTGTAEAFF.

The chain couples TRBV9 to TRBJ2-7; D is perhaps TRBD2 (6 bases). V lost 3 bases, J lost 6 bases, and 16 bases lay in between. This CDR3 comprises 14 residues. The V gene's germline CDR1 is SGDLS and CDR2 YYNGEE. The CDR3 loop reads CASSETLASVEQYF. The DNA for the CDR3 is TGTGCCAGCAGCGAGACCCTCGCTAGCGTCGAGCAGTACTTC.

The chain recombines TRBV9 with TRBJ1-1; weak D call: TRBD1 (5 bases). V lost 0 bases and J lost 0, with 9 bases in between. Germline V gene data show CDR1 as SGDLS and CDR2 as YYNGEE. CDR3 length: 15 amino acids. CDR3 in amino acids: CASSVDQGMNTEAFF. As DNA, the CDR3 is TGTGCCAGCAGCGTAGATCAGGGTATGAACACTGAAGCTTTCTTT.

The chain recombines TRBV9 with TRBJ1-2, with D possibly TRBD1 on 5 matching bases. V dropped 7 bases and J dropped 6 bases, with 13 bases sitting between them. This CDR3 comprises 12 residues. Germline V lookup: CDR1 SGDLS, CDR2 YYNGEE. The CDR3 sequence: CASGANIHGYTF. The CDR3 nucleotides read TGTGCCAGCGGGGCGAACATTCATGGCTACACCTTC.

This clone appeared once. The chain combines TRBV28 with TRBJ2-7; 9 positions match TRBD2. Germline V gene sequence: CDR1 MDHEN, CDR2 SYDVKM. The CDR3 spans 15 residues. The V segment lost 8 bases and the J segment 1 base; nucleotides outside the gene matches: 9. The chain's CDR3 is CASGVLAGLSYEQYF. The CDR3 nucleotides are TGTGCCAGCGGAGTACTAGCGGGCCTTTCCTACGAGCAGTACTTC. The entire variable domain, with the rest obtained from reference TRBV28 and TRBJ2-7, is as follows: DVKVTQSSRYLVKRTGEKVFLECVQDMDHENMFWYRQDPGLGLRLIYFSYDVKMKEKGDIPEGYSVSREKKERFSLILESASTNQTSMYLCASGVLAGLSYEQYFGPGTRLTVT.

The V and J genes are TRBV3-1 (or the pseudogene TRBV3-2) and TRBJ2-1; 9 nucleotides match TRBD1. This CDR3 region has 15 residues. The germline V gene has CDR1 LGHDT and CDR2 YNNKEL (reference sequence). V lost 4 bases to trimming and J lost 0 bases; unmatched junction nucleotides: 1. CDR3 DNA: TGTGCCAGCAGCCGGACAGGGGCCTCCTACAATGAGCAGTTCTTC. This sequence encodes CASSRTGASYNEQFF.

This clone was counted a single time. V and J are TRBV25-1 and TRBJ1-6; possibly TRBD1 for D (5 bases). The CDR3 totals 14 residues. V was cut by 3 bases and J by 6 bases, with 9 bases left in between. Germline V gene data show CDR1 as MGHDK and CDR2 as SYGVNS. CDR3 DNA sequence: TGTGCCAGCAGTGAGAGCCAGGGTAATTCACCCCTCCACTTT. Translating gives CASSESQGNSPLHF.

The V and J genes are TRBV19 and TRBJ2-6; 8 positions match TRBD1. With V trimmed by 7 bases and J by 2 bases, 7 bases remained unmatched. The CDR3 is 16 residues long. Germline CDR1 reads LNHDA; CDR2 reads SQIVND (reference sequence). CDR3 amino acids: CASTDRVGAGANVLTF. As DNA, the CDR3 is TGTGCCAGTACGGACAGGGTAGGAGCTGGGGCCAACGTCCTGACTTTC.

The chain employs TRBV7-9 and TRBJ2-1; 7 positions match TRBD1. CDR1 and CDR2 (germline): SEHNR, FQNEAQ (reference sequence). With 5 bases clipped from V and 4 bases from J, the junction kept 8 bases outside the gene matches. CDR3 length equals 15 residues. The chain's CDR3 is CASSARDSKYNEQFF. DNA for the CDR3: TGTGCCAGCAGCGCCCGGGACAGCAAATACAATGAGCAGTTCTTC.

The chain couples TRBV27 to TRBJ1-5, with a weak D call TRBD1 (6 bases). Germline V gene sequence: CDR1 MNHEY, CDR2 SMNVEV (reference sequence). Trimming pared 1 base from V and 1 base from J, leaving 11 bases between. CDR3 length: 16 amino acids. The CDR3 DNA follows: TGTGCCAGCAGTTTATTCGGCCAGGGGAGCAATCAGCCCCAGCATTTT. Encoded protein: CASSLFGQGSNQPQHF.